This T cell receptor beta chain was obtained from a study of tumor-infiltrating lymphocytes in localized non-small cell lung cancer. As for the study in general: From each patient, both tumor and uninvolved lung, non-adjacent to tumor, were sampled.

Repertoires were generated with immunoSEQ multiplex PCR, while TCRdb's copy carries only in-frame clones and drops some. Here the sample spans approximately 17,000 clones, about three quarters being singletons. Note on this clone: Its antigen remains unidentified.

Findings of the study overall: Available tissue quantity limited TCR sequencing to a patient subset. T-cell fraction did not differ between immunotypes IM1 and IM2.

There are 14 residues in the CDR3. Per the germline V gene, CDR1 is KGHSH and CDR2 is LQKENI. V trimming: 6 bases; J trimming: 7 bases; junction bases outside the gene matches: 10. The V gene is TRBV18, the J gene TRBJ1-2, with 8 bases matching TRBD1. Input material: lung tumor tissue. This sequence was found in a human donor with non-small cell lung cancer. The CDR3 coding sequence is TGTGCCAGCTCCCGCGACAGGGGCGTTAGTGGCTACACCTTC. This gives the protein CASSRDRGVSGYTF.